The clone carrying this T cell receptor (beta chain) has at least ten counts. What it binds is not known. The library targeted TCRbeta and was prepared with unique molecular identifiers. TCRdb called the PCR reads again in MiXCR, with one record for every CDR3 protein. The sample consists of approximately 31,000 distinct CDR3 sequences, roughly 6.7% of them appearing once. The CDR3 totals 11 residues. Germline V gives CDR1 LNHDA, CDR2 SQIVND (reference sequence). The V end was cut by 8 bases, the J end by 1 base, with 6 bases between. The source of the sample is a study of T-cell reconstitution after alpha-beta-depleted transplantation in children. General study results and limits: Several hundred rapidly expanded clones from non-depleted graft cells reportedly supplied alpha-beta T cells about two months post-transplant. T cells produced anew were the main source of T-cell counts and diversity one year after transplant.

This clonotype was sampled from a child under two years old who had a stem cell transplant for acute myeloid leukemia, so the T cells may come from the graft donor. The chain links TRBV19 to TRBJ2-7; D uncertain. The source material was peripheral blood, sampled 60 days after TCRalphabeta/CD19-depleted stem cell transplant. The CDR3, as DNA: TGTGCCAGTGGCTATTCCTACGAGCAGTACTTC. It encodes CASGYSYEQYF.